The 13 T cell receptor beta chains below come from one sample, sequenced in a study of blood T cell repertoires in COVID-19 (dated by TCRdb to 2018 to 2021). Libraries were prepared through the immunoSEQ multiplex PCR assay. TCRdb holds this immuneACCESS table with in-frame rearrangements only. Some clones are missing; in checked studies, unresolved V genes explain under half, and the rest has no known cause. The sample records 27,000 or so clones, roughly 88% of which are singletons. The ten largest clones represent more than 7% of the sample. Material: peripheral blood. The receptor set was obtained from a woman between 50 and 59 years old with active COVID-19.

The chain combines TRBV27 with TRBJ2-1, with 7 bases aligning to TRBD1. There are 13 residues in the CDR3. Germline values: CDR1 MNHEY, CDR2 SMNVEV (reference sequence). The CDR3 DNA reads TGTACGACCCTGGGCAGGGGGTACAATGAGCAGTTCTTC. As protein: CTTLGRGYNEQFF.

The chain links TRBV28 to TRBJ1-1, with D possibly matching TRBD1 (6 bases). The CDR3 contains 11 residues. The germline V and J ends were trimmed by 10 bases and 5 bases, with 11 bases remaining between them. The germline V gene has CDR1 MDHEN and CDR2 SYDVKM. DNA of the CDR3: TGTGCCACCACACAGGGAACTGAAGCTTTCTTT. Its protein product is CATTQGTEAFF.

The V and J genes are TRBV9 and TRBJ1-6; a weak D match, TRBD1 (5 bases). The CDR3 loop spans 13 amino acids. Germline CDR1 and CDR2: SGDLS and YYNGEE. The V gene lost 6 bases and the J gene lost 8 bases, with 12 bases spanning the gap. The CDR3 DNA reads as TGTGCCAGCAATTGGGGGGGAGATTCACCCCTCCACTTT. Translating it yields CASNWGGDSPLHF.

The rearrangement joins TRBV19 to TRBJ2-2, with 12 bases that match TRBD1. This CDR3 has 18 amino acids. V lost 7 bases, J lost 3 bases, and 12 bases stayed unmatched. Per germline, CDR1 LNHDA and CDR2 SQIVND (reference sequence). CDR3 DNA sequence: TGTGCCAGTAACCGGGACAGGGGGCTCGCAGGATACACCGGGGAGCTGTTTTTT. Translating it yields CASNRDRGLAGYTGELFF.

The CDR3 here is CAISFRGSGYEQYF. The CDR3 nucleotides read TGTGCCATCAGTTTCCGTGGATCAGGCTACGAGCAGTACTTC. J is TRBJ2-7 and V is TRBV10-3; D gene uncertain. The CDR3 runs 14 residues. The V gene lost 5 bases and the J gene lost 3 bases, with 14 bases spanning the gap. CDR1 ENHRY and CDR2 SYGVKD come from the germline V gene.

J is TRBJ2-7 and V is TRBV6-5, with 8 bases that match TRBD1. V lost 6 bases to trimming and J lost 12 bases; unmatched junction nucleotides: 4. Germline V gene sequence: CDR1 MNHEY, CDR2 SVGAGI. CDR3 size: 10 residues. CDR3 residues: CASRDRDWYF. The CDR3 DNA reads TGTGCCAGCAGGGACAGGGACTGGTACTTC.

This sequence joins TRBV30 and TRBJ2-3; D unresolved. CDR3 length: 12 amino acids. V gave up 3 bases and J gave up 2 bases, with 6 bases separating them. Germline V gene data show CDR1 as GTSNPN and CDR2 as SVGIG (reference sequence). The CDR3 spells CAWRSNTDTQYF. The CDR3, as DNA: TGTGCCTGGAGGTCTAACACAGATACGCAGTATTTT.

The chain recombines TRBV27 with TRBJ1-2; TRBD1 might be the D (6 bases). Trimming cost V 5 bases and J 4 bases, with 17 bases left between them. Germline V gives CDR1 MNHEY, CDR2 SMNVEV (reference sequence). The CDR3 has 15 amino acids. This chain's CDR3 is CASSPRLTGAYGYTF. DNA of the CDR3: TGTGCCAGCAGTCCTCGATTGACAGGCGCCTATGGCTACACCTTC.

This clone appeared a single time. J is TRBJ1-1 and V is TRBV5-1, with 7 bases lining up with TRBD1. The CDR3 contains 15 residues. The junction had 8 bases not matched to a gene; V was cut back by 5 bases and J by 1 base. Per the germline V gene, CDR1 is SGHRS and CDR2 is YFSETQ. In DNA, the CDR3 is TGCGCCAGCAGTTATGAGGGGGCGGGGAACACTGAAGCTTTCTTT. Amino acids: CASSYEGAGNTEAFF.

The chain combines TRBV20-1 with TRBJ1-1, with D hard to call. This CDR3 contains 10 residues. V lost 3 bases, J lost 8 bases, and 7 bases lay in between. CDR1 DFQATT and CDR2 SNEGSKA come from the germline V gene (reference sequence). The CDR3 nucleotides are TGCAGTGCTAGTGAACGGGAAGCTTTCTTT. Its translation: CSASEREAFF.

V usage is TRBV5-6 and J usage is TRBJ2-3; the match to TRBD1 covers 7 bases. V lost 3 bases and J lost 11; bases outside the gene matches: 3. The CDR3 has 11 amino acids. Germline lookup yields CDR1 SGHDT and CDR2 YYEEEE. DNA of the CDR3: TGTGCCAGCAGCTCAGACAGGGTGCAGTATTTT. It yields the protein CASSSDRVQYF.

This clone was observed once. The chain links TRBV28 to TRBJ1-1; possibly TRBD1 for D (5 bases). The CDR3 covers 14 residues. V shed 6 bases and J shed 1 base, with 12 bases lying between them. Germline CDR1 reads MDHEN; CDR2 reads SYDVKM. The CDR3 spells CASSPGRANTEAFF. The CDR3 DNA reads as TGTGCCAGCAGCCCCGGCAGGGCGAACACTGAAGCTTTCTTT.

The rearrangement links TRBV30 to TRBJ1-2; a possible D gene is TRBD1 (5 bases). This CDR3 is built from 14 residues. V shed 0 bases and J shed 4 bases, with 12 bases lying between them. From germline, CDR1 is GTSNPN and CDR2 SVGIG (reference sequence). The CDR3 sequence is CAWSVSGVPYGYTF. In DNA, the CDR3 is TGTGCCTGGAGTGTATCGGGGGTTCCCTATGGCTACACCTTC. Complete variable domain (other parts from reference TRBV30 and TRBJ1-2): SQTIHQWPATLVQPVGSPLSLECTVEGTSNPNLYWYRQAAGRGLQLLFYSVGIGQISSEVPQNLSASRPQDRQFILSSKKLLLSDSGFYLCAWSVSGVPYGYTFGSGTRLTVV.